This T cell receptor (beta chain) is drawn from a study of blood T cells in healthy people across ages. The ends were cut back, 2 bases at V and 2 bases at J, with 15 bases in the middle. This CDR3 has 16 amino acids. Looked up from germline, CDR1 is ENHRY and CDR2 is SYGVKD. Details on this clonotype: Its antigen is still unknown.

General observations from the study: Expanded clonotype shifts may have been confounded, as the donors had an unknown CMV status.

It was with a sample-barcoded 5' primer and a J-beta primer mix that a second PCR of roughly 6 to 12 cycles was run. Every individual sample yielded 2.5 million or more paired-end reads (each containing CDR3). TCRdb used MiXCR to reprocess the 5' RACE reads, holding one entry per CDR3 protein. The sample contains some 880,000 distinct CDR3 sequences, under 40% of which appear only once. The specimen sequenced was blood. The TCR originated in a man aged 18 to 30 in good health. The chain joins TRBV10-3 to TRBJ1-2; no clear D. The CDR3 DNA is TGTGCCATCAGTGAGATGGACCGAGCTACCAACTATGGCTACACCTTC. This translates into CAISEMDRATNYGYTF.